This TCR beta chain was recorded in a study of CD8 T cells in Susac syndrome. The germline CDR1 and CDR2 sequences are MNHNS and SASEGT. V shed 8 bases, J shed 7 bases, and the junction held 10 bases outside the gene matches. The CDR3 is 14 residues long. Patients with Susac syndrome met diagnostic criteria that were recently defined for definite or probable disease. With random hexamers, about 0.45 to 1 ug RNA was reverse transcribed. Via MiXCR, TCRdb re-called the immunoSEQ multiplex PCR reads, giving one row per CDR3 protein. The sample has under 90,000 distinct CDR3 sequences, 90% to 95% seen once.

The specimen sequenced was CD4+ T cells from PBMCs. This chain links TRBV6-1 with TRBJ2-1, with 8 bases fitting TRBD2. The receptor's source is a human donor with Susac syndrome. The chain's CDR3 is CASDTGGAQNEQFF. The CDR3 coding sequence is TGTGCCAGCGACACGGGGGGGGCGCAGAATGAGCAGTTCTTC.